This TCR beta chain emerged from a study of T-cell memory formation after mild COVID-19. The overall study: The study found TCR clusters largely donor specific.

The CDR3 spans 17 residues. In germline, CDR1 is KGHDR, CDR2 SFDVKD. The ends were cut back, 8 bases at V and 0 bases at J, with 20 bases in the middle. Constant-segment primers served in 5'RACE that generated TCR alpha and TCR beta cDNA libraries bearing sample barcodes and UMIs. TCRdb independently ran MiXCR on the 5' RACE reads; one entry per CDR3 protein. This repertoire shows roughly 610,000 distinct CDR3 sequences, around 15% found once; its top ten account for roughly 8.2%. Overall study results and limits: Researchers found some responding clones in pre-infection memory, a sign that cross-reactive memory joined. Most CD4+ clones that shrank were in CM and EM, while CD8+ ones turned up in EMRA.

In its sample, this clonotype was seen a few times. Its antigen is currently unknown. The source is an adult woman who had mild COVID-19 (a few samples of this study predate the infection). Cell type and time point are not known. The chain couples TRBV24-1 to TRBJ2-3, with D possibly TRBD1 on 6 matching bases. The source material was PBMCs or a T cell subset sorted from them (not recorded which). The CDR3 DNA follows: TGTGCCACCATGCCCGGACAGTTTTCTCCTAGCACAGATACGCAGTATTTT. This sequence encodes CATMPGQFSPSTDTQYF.